The 27 T cell receptor beta chains listed next were all sequenced from one sample in a study of T cells in Graves' hyperthyroidism and ophthalmopathy. The source material, RNA transcripts, was used to amplify TCR beta CDR3 regions. A first-round RT-PCR of the TCR CDR3 used the HTBI primer set. TCRdb processed the multiplex PCR reads anew with MiXCR; each CDR3 protein has one entry. The data contain about 380,000 distinct CDR3 sequences, less than 20% of them singletons. The source material was blood. Receptor source: a man younger than 35 with Graves' ophthalmopathy.

This clonotype was detected many times. V and J are TRBV11-2 and TRBJ2-3, with 14 bases aligning to TRBD2. The V gene's germline CDR1 is SGHAT and CDR2 FQNNGV. This CDR3 contains 19 residues. After removal of 4 bases from V and 0 bases from J, the junction contained 9 bases not matched to a gene. In DNA form, the CDR3 reads TGTGCCAGCAGCTACGGGACTAGCGGGGGAGTATCTAGCACAGATACGCAGTATTTT. Translated: CASSYGTSGGVSSTDTQYF.

The sample holds many counts of this clonotype. This chain uses TRBV6-1 with TRBJ1-4; a possible D gene is TRBD1 (6 bases). The germline V gene encodes CDR1 MNHNS and CDR2 SASEGT. The CDR3 consists of 13 residues. V lost 10 bases and J lost 0, with 9 bases in between. CDR3 nucleotide sequence: TGTGCCACCAGGGGTGCAACTAATGAAAAACTGTTTTTT. Translated, it gives CATRGATNEKLFF.

As concerns this clonotype: The junction shows a germline mismatch at one end, possibly a read error. CDR3 amino acids: CASSLGWTDSCEQYF. The CDR3 DNA sequence: TGTGCCAGCAGTTTAGGGTGGACAGACTCCTGCGAGCAGTACTTC. The chain uses TRBV6-5 and TRBJ2-7, with a weak D call TRBD1 (6 bases). Germline V gene data show CDR1 as MNHEY and CDR2 as SVGAGI. The CDR3 contains 15 residues.

This chain uses TRBV9 with TRBJ2-7; 8 nucleotides line up with TRBD2. In germline, CDR1 is SGDLS, CDR2 YYNGEE. The CDR3 totals 13 residues. V trimming: 7 bases; J trimming: 2 bases; junction bases outside the gene matches: 5. The CDR3 DNA is TGTGCCAGCTCGGGAGGGACCCCCTACGAGCAGTACTTC. The encoded protein is CASSGGTPYEQYF.

This clonotype was picked up many times. The chain combines TRBV20-1 with TRBJ2-3; D remains ambiguous. This CDR3 is 12 amino acids long. From germline, CDR1 is DFQATT and CDR2 SNEGSKA (reference sequence). Trimming took 3 bases from V and 6 from J, leaving 10 bases between them. CDR3 loop: CSASSDRDTQYF. CDR3 sequence (DNA): TGCAGTGCTAGTAGTGACCGCGATACGCAGTATTTT.

V gene TRBV9 combines with J gene TRBJ2-7; 8 bases are shared with TRBD2. This CDR3 contains 15 residues. The junction had 9 bases not matched to a gene; V was cut back by 0 bases and J by 7 bases. Germline assignment: CDR1 SGDLS and CDR2 YYNGEE. The CDR3 spells CASSVDSDGLAEQYF. In nucleotides, the CDR3 is TGTGCCAGCAGCGTAGACTCCGATGGACTAGCAGAGCAGTACTTC.

This clonotype has more than one count but fewer than ten. The chain joins TRBV6-1 to TRBJ1-3; 8 bases match TRBD1. V shed 5 bases and J 2 bases; nucleotides not matched to a gene: 5. CDR3 length: 15 residues. Per the germline V gene, CDR1 is MNHNS and CDR2 is SASEGT. Written as DNA, the CDR3 is TGTGCCAGCAGTCGGGACAGGAACCCTGGAAACACCATATATTTT. Its protein product is CASSRDRNPGNTIYF.

This clonotype was seen ten or more times. The V and J genes are TRBV7-9 and TRBJ2-1; D possibly matches TRBD1 or TRBD2 (7 bases each). The CDR3 is 13 residues long. The germline gives CDR1 SEHNR, CDR2 FQNEAQ (reference sequence). V lost 7 bases and J 9 bases, leaving 16 bases between the germline ends. This CDR3 is CASTPGGGVEQFF. The CDR3 DNA is TGTGCCAGCACCCCAGGGGGAGGGGTTGAGCAGTTCTTC.

This clonotype was counted many times. The rearrangement links TRBV11-2 to TRBJ1-2; 8 nucleotides line up with TRBD1. V trimming: 5 bases; J trimming: 5 bases; junction bases outside the gene matches: 10. This CDR3 is 15 amino acids long. The germline V gene has CDR1 SGHAT and CDR2 FQNNGV. CDR3 DNA: TGTGCCAGCAGCCTAACAGCCGGGACAGGTTATGGCTACACCTTC. Amino acid sequence: CASSLTAGTGYGYTF.

The gene calls are TRBV20-1 and TRBJ1-5, with D perhaps TRBD1 (5 bases). The V gene's germline CDR1 is DFQATT and CDR2 SNEGSKA (reference sequence). The CDR3 contains 16 residues. V lost 0 bases and J lost 3, with 15 bases in between. The CDR3 nucleotides are TGCAGTGCTAGAGATGAAGGGGTCACCTTCAATCAGCCCCAGCATTTT. It yields the protein CSARDEGVTFNQPQHF.

There are many counts of this clonotype. V usage is TRBV6-1 and J usage is TRBJ1-2; TRBD1 agrees at 11 bases. The germline gives CDR1 MNHNS, CDR2 SASEGT. This CDR3 is built from 14 residues. The V segment lost 4 bases and the J segment 8 bases; nucleotides outside the gene matches: 6. The CDR3 spells CASSGGTGGDGYTF. The CDR3 bases are TGTGCCAGCAGTGGGGGGACAGGGGGTGACGGCTACACCTTC.

In this sample, this clonotype turned up many times. This chain joins TRBV20-1 and TRBJ2-7; tentatively, D is TRBD1 or TRBD2 (6 bases each). The CDR3 covers 14 residues. Germline loops: CDR1 DFQATT, CDR2 SNEGSKA (reference sequence). Between the trimmed V and J ends, which lost 0 bases and 7 bases, there was a span of 16 bases. CDR3 sequence (DNA): TGCAGTGCTAGAGATCTCGGGGGCCGGGGGGAGCAGTACTTC. Amino acids: CSARDLGGRGEQYF.

The rearrangement joins TRBV3-1 to TRBJ2-7; D is ambiguous. Germline CDR1 is LGHDT and CDR2 is YNNKEL (reference sequence). V lost 4 bases to trimming and J lost 2 bases, with 15 bases between them. The CDR3 covers 15 residues. CDR3 region: CASSPEQALPYEQYF. DNA of the CDR3: TGTGCCAGCAGCCCGGAGCAGGCCCTCCCCTACGAGCAGTACTTC.

This rearrangement joins TRBV5-1 to TRBJ2-6; 9 bases are shared with TRBD1. The V gene end was trimmed by 0 bases and the J gene end by 6 bases; junction bases not matched to a gene: 16. This CDR3 is 20 amino acids long. Germline CDR1 reads SGHRS; CDR2 reads YFSETQ. CDR3 DNA sequence: TGCGCCAGCAGCTTGGAATATACGGGACAGGGCGTCTTCGAGGCCAACGTCCTGACTTTC. Translating gives CASSLEYTGQGVFEANVLTF.

The CDR3 here is CASSQHKGEYEQYF. DNA of the CDR3: TGCGCCAGCAGCCAGCATAAGGGGGAATACGAGCAGTACTTC. This sequence joins TRBV4-1 and TRBJ2-7; D perhaps matches TRBD1 (6 bases). The germline V gene has CDR1 MGHRA and CDR2 YSYEKL. The CDR3 contains 14 residues. The V end was cut by 3 bases, the J end by 4 bases, with 13 bases between.

This clonotype was detected many times. The chain recombines TRBV13 with TRBJ2-5; 9 nucleotides line up with TRBD1. CDR3 size: 16 residues. The J segment lost 4 bases and the V segment lost 8 bases, leaving 14 bases of the junction unmatched. The germline V gene has CDR1 PRHDT and CDR2 FYEKMQ (reference sequence). The CDR3 spells CASDLRDRETGETQYF. The DNA of the CDR3 is TGTGCCAGCGACCTACGGGACAGGGAGACGGGAGAGACCCAGTACTTC.

This clonotype was counted ten times or more. This chain uses TRBV7-8 with TRBJ2-5; D may correspond to TRBD1 or TRBD2 (5 bases each). CDR3 length equals 14 residues. Germline lookup yields CDR1 SGHVS and CDR2 FQNEAQ. The V end was cut by 1 base, the J end by 5 bases, with 11 bases between. The CDR3, as DNA: TGTGCCAGCAGCTTAGGAGGGGATTATGAGACCCAGTACTTC. This gives the protein CASSLGGDYETQYF.

For the CDR3, the DNA is TGTGCCAGCAGCGAGACGGTCGAGCAGTACTTC. It specifies CASSETVEQYF. The rearrangement uses TRBV12-3 or TRBV12-4 and TRBJ2-7, with D unresolved. V gave up 6 bases and J gave up 6 bases, with 9 bases separating them. This CDR3 has 11 residues.

V is TRBV14 and J is TRBJ2-7, with 11 bases aligning to TRBD1. Germline V gene lookup returns CDR1 SGHDN and CDR2 FVKESK. Germline trimming cut 4 bases from V and 0 bases from J; bases unmatched to any gene: 5. The length of the CDR3 is 16 residues. The CDR3 sequence is CASSPLGTGGSYEQYF. The DNA for the CDR3 is TGTGCCAGCAGCCCCCTCGGGACAGGGGGCTCCTACGAGCAGTACTTC.

There are a few counts of this clonotype. The chain carries TRBV6-1 and TRBJ1-3; possible D gene TRBD1, 5 bases. Germline lookup yields CDR1 MNHNS and CDR2 SASEGT. The V end was cut by 3 bases, the J end by 0 bases, with 9 bases between. The CDR3 is 15 residues long. This CDR3 reads CASSDGASSGNTIYF. The CDR3 DNA follows: TGTGCCAGCAGTGACGGGGCGAGCTCTGGAAACACCATATATTTT.

This clonotype came up a few times. The chain has TRBV6-1 and TRBJ2-7, with 10 nucleotides matching TRBD2. V was clipped by 7 bases and J by 3 bases; unmatched bases: 6. CDR3 length equals 14 residues. From germline, CDR1 is MNHNS and CDR2 SASEGT. CDR3 DNA: TGTGCCAGCAAGGGAGGGACTAGCGACTACGAGCAGTACTTC. Residues: CASKGGTSDYEQYF.

The V call is TRBV11-2, the J call TRBJ1-1; no definite D call. V was shortened by 1 base and J by 1 base, with 10 bases between the two germline ends. CDR3 size: 15 residues. The germline CDR1 and CDR2 sequences are SGHAT and FQNNGV. CDR3 loop: CASSLGLEGNTEAFF. The CDR3 coding sequence is TGTGCCAGCAGCTTAGGCCTCGAGGGGAACACTGAAGCTTTCTTT.

The chain recombines TRBV3-1 with TRBJ2-1; 12 bases are shared with TRBD1. This CDR3 is 19 amino acids long. V lost 4 bases to trimming and J lost 0 bases; unmatched junction nucleotides: 10. The V gene's germline CDR1 is LGHDT and CDR2 YNNKEL (reference sequence). In DNA, the CDR3 is TGTGCCAGCAGCCCCGAGGGGACAGGGGGCCCCAGCTCCTACAATGAGCAGTTCTTC. This sequence encodes CASSPEGTGGPSSYNEQFF.

This clonotype was seen a few times. The chain recombines TRBV18 with TRBJ2-2; no clear D gene. Looked up from germline, CDR1 is KGHSH and CDR2 is LQKENI. The V end was cut by 4 bases, the J end by 3 bases, with 12 bases between. This CDR3 is 15 amino acids long. The CDR3 region has the DNA TGTGCCAGCTCACTTAGGGCTGGGGACACCGGGGAGCTGTTTTTT. Its translation: CASSLRAGDTGELFF.

In its sample, this clonotype was seen many times. The rearrangement joins TRBV5-1 to TRBJ2-3; D unresolved. With 0 bases removed from V and 4 bases from J, the gap between germline ends came to 9 bases. Germline loops: CDR1 SGHRS, CDR2 YFSETQ. This CDR3 is built from 14 residues. The CDR3 DNA is TGCGCCAGCAGCTTGGTGGGGTCGGCAGATACGCAGTATTTT. As protein: CASSLVGSADTQYF.

This clonotype was seen a handful of times. This chain links TRBV19 with TRBJ2-3; D ambiguous. V gave up 7 bases and J gave up 5 bases, with 13 bases separating them. Germline CDR1 LNHDA, CDR2 SQIVND (reference sequence). The CDR3 contains 13 residues. CDR3 in amino acids: CASTNGARDTQYF. DNA of the CDR3: TGTGCCAGTACCAATGGCGCACGAGATACGCAGTATTTT.

Concerning this clonotype: It may be a read error: a sequence one base away is much more abundant. This chain connects TRBV11-2 to TRBJ2-3; TRBD2 is a possible D gene (6 bases). The CDR3 consists of 18 residues. CDR1 is SGHAT and CDR2 is FQNNGV in the germline V gene. The DNA of the CDR3 is TGTGCCAGCAGCTTACTAAAGGCGGTACTAGCAATCACAGATACGCGGTATTTT. It is translated as CASSLLKAVLAITDTRYF.